This TCR beta chain was captured by sequencing in a study of shared clonotypes between healthy human individuals. About the study: Those who served as donors were a couple of women and a few men between the ages of 18 and 49. Study findings and constraints: Unshared clonotypes carried lower generation probabilities than those common to all four donors.

Clones were sequenced by immunoSEQ multiplex PCR, and TCRdb holds only the in-frame ones, with some missing. The sample consists of 1.4 million or so clones, approximately 98.5% of them appearing once. This CDR3 is 16 amino acids long. Germline V gene data show CDR1 as SGHAT and CDR2 as FQNNGV. Trimming left V 4 bases short and J 0 bases short, with 15 bases between. Of note for this clone: Antigen unknown.

The gene calls are TRBV11-2 and TRBJ1-1; D is unclear. The clonotype was recovered from a young man in good health. Material for sequencing was naive CD4+ T cells sorted from blood. The subset denotes: CD45RA+ positively selected. In DNA, the CDR3 is TGTGCCAGCAGCTCGGGGAGGGTCCGTCTGAACACTGAAGCTTTCTTT. This encodes CASSSGRVRLNTEAFF. Using reference TRBV11-2 and TRBJ1-1 for the parts outside the CDR3, the full variable domain is EAGVAQSPRYKIIEKRQSVAFWCNPISGHATLYWYQQILGQGPKLLIQFQNNGVVDDSQLPKDRFSAERLKGVDSTLKIQPAKLEDSAVYLCASSSGRVRLNTEAFFGQGTRLTVV.